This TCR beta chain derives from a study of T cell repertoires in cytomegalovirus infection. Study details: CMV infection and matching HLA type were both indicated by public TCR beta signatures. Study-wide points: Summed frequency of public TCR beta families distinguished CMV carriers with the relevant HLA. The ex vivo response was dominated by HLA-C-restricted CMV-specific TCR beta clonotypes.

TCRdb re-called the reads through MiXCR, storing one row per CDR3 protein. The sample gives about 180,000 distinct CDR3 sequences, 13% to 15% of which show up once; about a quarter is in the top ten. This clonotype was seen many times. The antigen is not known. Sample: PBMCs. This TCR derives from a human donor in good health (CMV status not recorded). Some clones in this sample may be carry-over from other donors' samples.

The CDR3 DNA follows: TGTGCCAGCAGCTTGCCCGGGGGCGGCTATGGCTACACCTTC. It encodes CASSLPGGGYGYTF. The chain recombines TRBV5-6 with TRBJ1-2; TRBD1 is a possible D gene (6 bases). Germline V gene data show CDR1 as SGHDT and CDR2 as YYEEEE. V shed 1 base and J shed 4 bases, with 11 bases lying between them. The CDR3 has 14 residues.